The 26 T cell receptor beta chains below all came from one sample that was sequenced in a study of response to subunit inactivated influenza vaccine. TCRdb recomputed calls from the RT-PCR reads with MiXCR, one row per CDR3 protein. The repertoire consists of fewer than 250,000 distinct CDR3 sequences, with 13% to 15% occurring once and the leading ten covering approximately 25%. Sequenced material: CD8+ T cells sorted from PBMCs, taken roughly 5 days after vaccination. The receptor source for this set is a man aged 50 to 60 who received an inactivated influenza vaccine.

The V call is TRBV6-1, the J call TRBJ1-1; no clear D. This CDR3 has 14 amino acids. V lost 2 bases and J lost 4, with 11 bases in between. The V gene's germline CDR1 is MNHNS and CDR2 SASEGT. CDR3 protein: CASSEPGSGTEAFF. CDR3 DNA: TGTGCCAGCAGTGAACCCGGGTCGGGCACTGAAGCTTTCTTT.

Ten or more counts support this clonotype. The junction and the germline gene differ at one end; a read error may be behind it. The chain employs TRBV6-2 or TRBV6-3 and TRBJ1-1; D might be TRBD1 (6 bases). This CDR3 contains 13 residues. Per germline, CDR1 MNHEY and CDR2 SVGEGT. Here the CDR3 reads CASRLTGNTEAFF. The CDR3 coding sequence is TGCGCCAGCAGGTTGACAGGTAACACTGAAGCTTTCTTT.

The genes are TRBV6-2 or TRBV6-3 and TRBJ2-7; 7 positions agree with TRBD1. The CDR3 runs 14 residues. V was pared by 0 bases and J by 6 bases, with 5 bases of the junction left unmatched. The germline gives CDR1 MNHEY, CDR2 SVGEGT. The CDR3 reads CASSYSGTAAEQYF. The CDR3 nucleotides are TGTGCCAGCAGTTACTCAGGGACAGCAGCCGAGCAGTACTTC.

This chain joins TRBV5-1 and TRBJ1-1; TRBD1 is a possible D gene (6 bases). This CDR3 comprises 15 residues. Trimming removed 6 bases at V and 5 bases at J, with 20 bases between. Germline V gene sequence: CDR1 SGHRS, CDR2 YFSETQ. Here the CDR3 reads CASTMDGGLFTEAFF. The CDR3 DNA sequence: TGCGCCAGCACCATGGACGGGGGGCTGTTTACTGAAGCTTTCTTT.

This clonotype occurred a few times. The chain uses TRBV7-9 and TRBJ1-2; D gene unclear. Germline loops: CDR1 SEHNR, CDR2 FQNEAQ (reference sequence). The CDR3 covers 15 residues. V lost 5 bases and J 6 bases, leaving 19 bases between the germline ends. The CDR3 here is CASSDGPLNGDGYTF. DNA of the CDR3: TGTGCCAGCAGCGACGGACCGTTAAATGGGGATGGCTACACCTTC.

This clonotype was detected only a few times. The chain couples TRBV28 to TRBJ2-3, with 7 nucleotides matching TRBD2. Germline trimming cut 10 bases from V and 2 bases from J; bases unmatched to any gene: 9. CDR3 length: 14 residues. CDR1 MDHEN and CDR2 SYDVKM come from the germline V gene. The CDR3 spells CATKASGNTDTQYF. CDR3 DNA: TGTGCCACCAAGGCGAGCGGGAACACAGATACGCAGTATTTT.

The genes are TRBV27 and TRBJ2-1, with TRBD1 as a possible D gene (5 bases). Between the trimmed V and J ends, which lost 2 bases and 6 bases, there was a span of 17 bases. Germline V CDR1 and CDR2: MNHEY, SMNVEV (reference sequence). The CDR3 has 16 amino acids. CDR3 region: CASSLGVTALANEQFF. Written as DNA, the CDR3 is TGTGCCAGCAGTTTAGGGGTGACAGCCCTCGCCAATGAGCAGTTCTTC.

This clonotype occurred a few times. The V and J genes are TRBV12-3 or TRBV12-4 and TRBJ2-7; D gene ambiguous. Trimming shortened V by 1 base and J by 4 bases, and 8 bases separated the two germline ends. This CDR3 contains 13 residues. The CDR3 loop is CASSLVPIYEQYF. For the CDR3, the DNA is TGTGCCAGCAGTTTAGTCCCGATTTACGAGCAGTACTTC.

A few counts support this clonotype. This sequence joins TRBV4-3 and TRBJ2-6; D call uncertain. V lost 0 bases, J lost 1 base, and 4 bases lay in between. Germline V gene data show CDR1 as LGHNA and CDR2 as YSLEER. The CDR3 sequence is 15 residues long. CDR3 coding DNA: TGCGCCAGCAGCCAAGATAATTCTGGGGCCAACGTCCTGACTTTC. This translates into CASSQDNSGANVLTF.

This clonotype was seen only a few times. The V call is TRBV2, the J call TRBJ1-6, with 9 bases fitting TRBD1. The germline CDR1 and CDR2 sequences are SNHLY and FYNNEI. The CDR3 spans 16 residues. J was trimmed by 6 bases and V by 6 bases; bases with no gene match: 9. CDR3 region: CASSPGTGNLNSPLHF. In DNA form, the CDR3 reads TGTGCCAGCAGCCCCGGGACAGGGAATCTTAATTCACCCCTCCACTTT.

V and J are TRBV2 and TRBJ2-3, with D possibly being TRBD2 (6 bases). Trimming left V 3 bases short and J 6 bases short, with 13 bases between. Germline loops: CDR1 SNHLY, CDR2 FYNNEI. This CDR3 has 14 amino acids. The CDR3 loop is CASSEAGFGDTQYF. The CDR3 coding sequence is TGTGCCAGCAGTGAGGCGGGATTTGGGGATACGCAGTATTTT. Full variable domain (rest looked up from reference TRBV2 and TRBJ2-3): EPEVTQTPSHQVTQMGQEVILRCVPISNHLYFYWYRQILGQKVEFLVSFYNNEISEKSEIFDDQFSVERPDGSNFTLKIRSTKLEDSAMYFCASSEAGFGDTQYFGPGTRLTVL.

The chain has TRBV7-9 and TRBJ2-7; 7 nucleotides match TRBD1. V lost 5 bases and J lost 2; bases outside the gene matches: 9. The CDR3 consists of 15 residues. Germline loops: CDR1 SEHNR, CDR2 FQNEAQ (reference sequence). This CDR3 is CASSAPRDRTYEQYF. In DNA form, the CDR3 reads TGTGCCAGCAGCGCCCCCCGGGACAGAACCTACGAGCAGTACTTC.

This chain uses TRBV29-1 with TRBJ2-5, with 7 bases that match TRBD2. Per germline, CDR1 SQVTM and CDR2 ANQGSEA. The trim removed 4 bases at V and 7 bases at J, leaving 12 bases unmatched. This CDR3 has 14 residues. CDR3 loop: CSVVLASLVGTQYF. The CDR3 DNA reads TGCAGCGTTGTACTAGCGAGCCTAGTAGGGACCCAGTACTTC.

The V and J genes are TRBV12-3 or TRBV12-4 and TRBJ2-7, with a tentative D call TRBD2 (7 bases). The V end lost 8 bases, the J end lost 13 bases, and 27 bases lay between the germline ends. CDR3 length: 14 residues. The CDR3 here is CASSGGGARGVCYF. The CDR3 DNA follows: TGTGCCAGCTCCGGTGGGGGGGCGCGGGGAGTTTGTTACTTC.

This rearrangement joins TRBV7-8 to TRBJ2-1; D is undetermined. The CDR3 totals 12 residues. The germline CDR1 and CDR2 sequences are SGHVS and FQNEAQ. V gave up 1 base and J gave up 8 bases, with 6 bases separating them. DNA for the CDR3: TGTGCCAGCAGCTTAGTTGGAGATGAGCAGTTCTTC. This gives the protein CASSLVGDEQFF.

This clonotype was observed a few times. This chain links TRBV7-9 with TRBJ2-7; 7 nucleotides match TRBD1. Germline CDR1 reads SEHNR; CDR2 reads FQNEAQ (reference sequence). CDR3 length: 13 residues. V dropped 5 bases and J dropped 3; count of bases not matched to a gene: 4. CDR3 sequence (DNA): TGTGCCAGCAGCGACAGGGTCCTCTACGAGCAGTACTTC. It translates to CASSDRVLYEQYF.

V and J are TRBV4-1 and TRBJ2-3, with 13 positions matching TRBD2. Trimming at V came to 3 bases and at J to 6 bases, leaving 6 bases not matched to a gene. Germline V lookup: CDR1 MGHRA, CDR2 YSYEKL. The CDR3 extends over 16 amino acids. The CDR3 reads CASSHRLAGGLDTQYF. In DNA, the CDR3 is TGCGCCAGCAGCCACCGACTAGCGGGGGGATTGGATACGCAGTATTTT.

V is TRBV20-1 and J is TRBJ2-3; 7 nucleotides line up with TRBD2. The germline CDR1 and CDR2 sequences are DFQATT and SNEGSKA (reference sequence). The CDR3 runs 16 residues. The V segment lost 3 bases and the J segment 1 base; nucleotides outside the gene matches: 10. CDR3 loop: CSARLLGTSGTDTQYF. The CDR3 nucleotides read TGCAGTGCTAGGCTGTTGGGAACTAGCGGCACAGATACGCAGTATTTT.

The chain combines TRBV3-1 with TRBJ1-2; D call uncertain. Germline lookup yields CDR1 LGHDT and CDR2 YNNKEL (reference sequence). CDR3 length equals 14 residues. The V and J ends lost 1 base and 4 bases respectively, with 10 bases between them. This CDR3 is CASSQGRGIYGYTF. The CDR3 DNA is TGTGCCAGCAGCCAAGGACGGGGAATCTATGGCTACACCTTC.

This clonotype showed up just a few times. This chain joins TRBV4-3 and TRBJ2-2, with TRBD1 matching 10 bases. The CDR3 totals 15 residues. The ends lost 3 bases at V and 7 bases at J; junction bases unmatched: 5. The V gene's germline CDR1 is LGHNA and CDR2 YSLEER. CDR3: CASSQGTGVLGELFF. Written as DNA, the CDR3 is TGCGCCAGCAGCCAGGGGACAGGGGTTCTCGGGGAGCTGTTTTTT.

This rearrangement joins TRBV29-1 to TRBJ2-1; D remains ambiguous. Trimming stripped 4 bases from V and 10 bases from J, with 8 bases between. This CDR3 comprises 10 residues. The germline V gene encodes CDR1 SQVTM and CDR2 ANQGSEA. CDR3 coding DNA: TGCAGCGTTGGAGTCAGAGAGCAGTTCTTC. As protein: CSVGVREQFF.

This clonotype came up a few times. V and J are TRBV12-3 or TRBV12-4 and TRBJ2-7, with D possibly being TRBD2 (6 bases). Between the trimmed V and J ends, which lost 4 bases and 3 bases, there was a span of 16 bases. The CDR3 covers 15 residues. The CDR3 is CASSSWGEGVYEQYF. The CDR3 bases are TGTGCCAGCAGTTCCTGGGGGGAAGGGGTCTACGAGCAGTACTTC.

The J gene is TRBJ2-3, the V gene TRBV30; D is undetermined. Germline V CDR1 and CDR2: GTSNPN, SVGIG (reference sequence). Trimming took 2 bases from V and 8 from J, leaving 11 bases between them. The CDR3 runs 12 residues. This chain's CDR3 is CAWSFLYGTQYF. In DNA form, the CDR3 reads TGTGCCTGGAGTTTCCTATATGGTACGCAGTATTTT.

This clonotype has ten or more counts. V is TRBV28 and J is TRBJ1-5; D possibly corresponds to TRBD1 (5 bases). Germline V gives CDR1 MDHEN, CDR2 SYDVKM. Trimming pared 10 bases from V and 1 base from J, leaving 14 bases between. The CDR3 consists of 14 residues. Written as DNA, the CDR3 is TGTGCCACGACAGACGGAGTAAGCAATCAGCCCCAGCATTTT. It specifies CATTDGVSNQPQHF. The full variable domain, completed using reference TRBV28 and TRBJ1-5, is DVKVTQSSRYLVKRTGEKVFLECVQDMDHENMFWYRQDPGLGLRLIYFSYDVKMKEKGDIPEGYSVSREKKERFSLILESASTNQTSMYLCATTDGVSNQPQHFGDGTRLSIL.

This clonotype showed up just a few times. The V call is TRBV30, the J call TRBJ2-3, with 10 positions matching TRBD1. The CDR3 is 11 residues long. V was clipped by 4 bases and J by 14 bases; unmatched bases: 6. Germline V gene sequence: CDR1 GTSNPN, CDR2 SVGIG (reference sequence). CDR3 in DNA: TGTGCCTGGACCGGGACAGGGGTTCTGTATTTT. Translated: CAWTGTGVLYF.

A few counts support this clonotype. V is TRBV6-2 or TRBV6-3 and J is TRBJ2-1, with 10 positions matching TRBD1. The CDR3 contains 16 residues. Per the germline V gene, CDR1 is MNHEY and CDR2 is SVGEGT. With 2 bases clipped from V and 4 bases from J, the junction kept 5 bases outside the gene matches. The CDR3 nucleotides read TGTGCCAGCAGTTACCCGGGGACAGGGGTTTACAATGAGCAGTTCTTC. Residues: CASSYPGTGVYNEQFF.